This T cell receptor beta chain is drawn from a study of blood T cell repertoires in COVID-19. About the study: Some COVID-19 samples were acute and others convalescent; all came from the United States, Italy and Spain. PBMCs, B-cell-depleted T cells, or T cells provided the cDNA or gDNA that made up the material.

Original analysis: Amplification from reference gene primers served as the basis for estimated nucleated cell counts. Libraries were prepared by immunoSEQ multiplex PCR; TCRdb keeps only in-frame clonotypes and omits some of them. V and J calls and clone size follow that table, whereas D and trimming were derived from the DNA. In the table there are about 210,000 clones, 86% of which are singletons. Individuals drawn from around 25 US areas were about 18 to 89 years old. The sequencing input was PBMCs or T cells enriched from blood (not recorded which). The origin of this receptor is a man aged 35-49 years with acute COVID-19.

The CDR3 protein is CASSQRSAGQGTLQHF. CDR3 bases: TGTGCCAGCAGCCAACGCTCCGCCGGCCAGGGAACTCTCCAGCATTTT. The V gene is TRBV3-1 (or the pseudogene TRBV3-2), the J gene TRBJ1-5; D is perhaps TRBD1 (5 bases). The CDR3 is made up of 16 amino acids. From germline, CDR1 is LGHDT and CDR2 YNNKEL (reference sequence). Trimming shortened V by 2 bases and J by 12 bases, and 23 bases separated the two germline ends.